The present T cell receptor (beta chain) was sequenced within a study of T cells in Graves' hyperthyroidism and ophthalmopathy. Turning to the study itself: Peripheral blood samples were taken at initial diagnosis, prior to any treatment.

Amplification of TCR beta CDR3 regions was performed using RNA transcripts as template. First-round RT-PCR with HTBI primers amplified the TCR CDR3 region. One entry per CDR3 protein results from TCRdb running MiXCR on the multiplex PCR reads. The repertoire has 500,000 to 750,000 distinct CDR3 sequences, around 14% of them found once; the top ten carry less than 9%. Findings and caveats of the study: The authors' 13 V-J model separated ophthalmopathy from stable hyperthyroidism. Blood samples included most of the expanded thyroid clonotypes exceeding 0.001. Ophthalmopathy was predicted by the model a median of about 6.7 months ahead of onset.

With respect to this clonotype: The antigen is unknown.

The sequence was collected from a woman younger than 30 with Graves' ophthalmopathy. Sequencing used blood.

Written as DNA, the CDR3 is TGTGCCAGCCGTCTCCCTCGATTCTCCACCGGGGAGCTGTTTTTT. Translated: CASRLPRFSTGELFF. The chain recombines TRBV7-9 with TRBJ2-2; no clear D gene. Per germline, CDR1 SEHNR and CDR2 FQNEAQ (reference sequence). The CDR3 length is 15 residues. Trimming took off 8 bases at V and 4 bases at J, with 17 bases between the two ends.